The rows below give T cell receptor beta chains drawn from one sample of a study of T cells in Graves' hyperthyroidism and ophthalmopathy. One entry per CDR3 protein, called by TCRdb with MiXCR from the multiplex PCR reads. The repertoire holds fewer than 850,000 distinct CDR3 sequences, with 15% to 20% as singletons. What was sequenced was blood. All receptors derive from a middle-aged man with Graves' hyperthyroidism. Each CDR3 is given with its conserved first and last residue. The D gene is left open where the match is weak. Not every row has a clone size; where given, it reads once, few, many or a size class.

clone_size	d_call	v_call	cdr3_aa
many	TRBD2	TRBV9	CASSSHPQRESQETQYF
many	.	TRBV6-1	CASSRWDTYNEQFF
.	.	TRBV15	CATSKSRAGAVTDTQYF
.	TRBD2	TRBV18	CASSPTAGVTGELFF
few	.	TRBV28	CASQGLSIQPQHF
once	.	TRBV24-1	CATSEERSGEQFF
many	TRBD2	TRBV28	CASSLALAGVSETQYF
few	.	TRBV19	CASSIALFGELFF
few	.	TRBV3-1	CASSQDPFSNQPQHF
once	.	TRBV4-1	CASSQHVAGVSYEQYF
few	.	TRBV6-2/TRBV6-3	CASSYSDTIHGNTIYF
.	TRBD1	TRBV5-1	CASRGQARETQYF
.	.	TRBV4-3	CASSQDWDGNLSYEQYF
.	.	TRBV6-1	CASSLTGPIAPSEQYF
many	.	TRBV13	CASSATYRVFNEQYF
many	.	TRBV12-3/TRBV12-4	CASRSLTGGGTEAFF
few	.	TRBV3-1	CASSQAGGGAYEQYF
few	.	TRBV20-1	CSAPNERAAGELFF
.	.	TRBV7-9	CASSLADITGELFF
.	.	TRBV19	CASSTIAWETEAFF
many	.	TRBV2	CASSLLDDEQFF
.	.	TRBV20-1	CSATGQQRGQPQHF
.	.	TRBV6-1	CASSPPAGRGGNTIYF
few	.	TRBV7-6	CASSTSTNTEQFF
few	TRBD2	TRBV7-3	CASSLDRAGANEQFF
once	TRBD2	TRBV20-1	CSAKRRGRSGSGSDTQYF
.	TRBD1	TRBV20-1	CSASPGGSNSPLHF
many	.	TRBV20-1	CSASLGLAHSYEQYF
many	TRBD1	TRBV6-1	CASSEVGQGPGYTF
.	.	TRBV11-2	CASSLGGGLPSYEQYF
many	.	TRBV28	CASSFLRKTEAFF
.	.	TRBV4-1	CASNSDWRGSKEQYF
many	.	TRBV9	CASSVIEGNTEAFF
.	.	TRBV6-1	CASRRTGGDTQYF
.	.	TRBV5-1	CASSLVWGNEQYF